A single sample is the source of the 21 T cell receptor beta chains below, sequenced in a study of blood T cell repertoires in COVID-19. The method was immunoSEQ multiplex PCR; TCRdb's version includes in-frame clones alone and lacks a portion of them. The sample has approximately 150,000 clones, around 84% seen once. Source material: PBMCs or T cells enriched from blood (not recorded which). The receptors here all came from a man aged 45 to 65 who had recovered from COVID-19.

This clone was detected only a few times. CDR3 in amino acids: CASSPSGAGLNEKLFF. The CDR3 DNA is TGTGCCAGCAGTCCGTCAGGGGCCGGACTGAATGAAAAACTGTTTTTT. V gene TRBV27 combines with J gene TRBJ1-4; possible D gene TRBD1, 6 bases. The germline gives CDR1 MNHEY, CDR2 SMNVEV (reference sequence). V was pared by 5 bases and J by 5 bases, with 18 bases between. The CDR3 runs 16 residues.

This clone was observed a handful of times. CDR3 residues: CASSDTGTGYNEQFF. DNA of the CDR3: TGCGCCAGCAGTGACACCGGGACAGGGTACAATGAGCAGTTCTTC. The chain joins TRBV10-1 to TRBJ2-1; TRBD1 agrees at 9 bases. CDR1 and CDR2 (germline): WNHNN, SYGVQD (reference sequence). This CDR3 contains 15 residues. V gave up 3 bases and J gave up 4 bases; unmatched junction bases: 4.

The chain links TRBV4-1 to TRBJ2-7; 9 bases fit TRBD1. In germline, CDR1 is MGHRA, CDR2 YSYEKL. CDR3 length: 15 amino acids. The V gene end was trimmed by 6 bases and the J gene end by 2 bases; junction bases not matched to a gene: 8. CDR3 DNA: TGCGCCAGCAGTCTCGACAGGGGGGAGACCTACGAGCAGTACTTC. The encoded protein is CASSLDRGETYEQYF.

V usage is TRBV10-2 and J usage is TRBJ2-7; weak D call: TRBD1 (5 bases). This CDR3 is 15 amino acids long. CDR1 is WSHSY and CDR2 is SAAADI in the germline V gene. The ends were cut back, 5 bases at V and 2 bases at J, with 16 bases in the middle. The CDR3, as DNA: TGCGCCAGCAGTTCACAGGTAACTATGGCCTACGAGCAGTACTTC. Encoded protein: CASSSQVTMAYEQYF.

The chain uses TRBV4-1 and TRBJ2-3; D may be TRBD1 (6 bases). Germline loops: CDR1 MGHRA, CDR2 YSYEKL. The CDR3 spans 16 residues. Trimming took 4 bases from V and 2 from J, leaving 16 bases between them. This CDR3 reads CASSPGGRIYTDTQYF. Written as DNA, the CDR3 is TGCGCCAGCAGCCCTGGGGGCAGAATCTACACAGATACGCAGTATTTT.

CDR3 loop: CASSEPGGGAYEQYF. In nucleotides, the CDR3 is TGTGCCAGCAGTGAACCGGGAGGGGGGGCCTACGAGCAGTACTTC. The chain joins TRBV6-1 to TRBJ2-7; TRBD2 aligns across 8 bases. The CDR3 is 15 amino acids. In germline, CDR1 is MNHNS, CDR2 SASEGT. The ends lost 2 bases at V and 2 bases at J; junction bases unmatched: 5.

The CDR3 sequence: CASSPGETTNEKLFF. The DNA of the CDR3 is TGTGCCAGCAGCCCCGGGGAGACAACTAATGAAAAACTGTTTTTT. The rearrangement joins TRBV7-9 to TRBJ1-4; D is unclear. V gave up 5 bases and J gave up 0 bases, with 10 bases separating them. CDR3 size: 15 residues. Per germline, CDR1 SEHNR and CDR2 FQNEAQ (reference sequence).

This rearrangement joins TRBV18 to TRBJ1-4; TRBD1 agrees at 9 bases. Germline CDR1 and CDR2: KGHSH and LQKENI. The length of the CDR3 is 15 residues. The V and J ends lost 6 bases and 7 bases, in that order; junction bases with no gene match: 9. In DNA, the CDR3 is TGTGCCAGCTCCATAGGGAACAGGGGGCCTGAAAAACTGTTTTTT. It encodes CASSIGNRGPEKLFF. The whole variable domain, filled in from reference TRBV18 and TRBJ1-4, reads NAGVMQNPRHLVRRRGQEARLRCSPMKGHSHVYWYRQLPEEGLKFMVYLQKENIIDESGMPKERFSAEFPKEGPSILRIQQVVRGDSAAYFCASSIGNRGPEKLFFGSGTQLSVL.

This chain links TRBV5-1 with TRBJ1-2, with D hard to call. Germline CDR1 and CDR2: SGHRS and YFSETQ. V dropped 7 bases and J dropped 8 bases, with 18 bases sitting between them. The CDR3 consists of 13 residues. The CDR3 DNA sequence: TGCGCCAGCCTCGAGATGTTCGTGCCGGGCTACACCTTC. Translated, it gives CASLEMFVPGYTF.

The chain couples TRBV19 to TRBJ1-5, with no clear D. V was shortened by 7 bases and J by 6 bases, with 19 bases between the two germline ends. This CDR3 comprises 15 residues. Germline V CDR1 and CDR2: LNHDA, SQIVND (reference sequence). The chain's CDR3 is CASKFGTLTGQPQHF. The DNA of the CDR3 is TGTGCCAGTAAGTTCGGAACTCTCACGGGTCAGCCCCAGCATTTT.

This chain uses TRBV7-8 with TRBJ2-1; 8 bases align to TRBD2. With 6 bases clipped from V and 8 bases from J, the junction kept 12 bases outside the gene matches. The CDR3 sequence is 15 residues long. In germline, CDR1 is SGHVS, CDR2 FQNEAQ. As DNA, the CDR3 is TGTGCCAGCAGTCGGCCGGGGGGGCGCATCCATGAGCAGTTCTTC. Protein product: CASSRPGGRIHEQFF.

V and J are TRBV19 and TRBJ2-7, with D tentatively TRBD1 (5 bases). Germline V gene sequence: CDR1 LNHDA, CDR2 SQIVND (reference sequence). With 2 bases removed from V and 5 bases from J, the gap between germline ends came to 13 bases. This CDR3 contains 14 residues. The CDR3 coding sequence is TGTGCCAGTAGTATAAACTCACAGGTGAACGAGCAGTACTTC. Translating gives CASSINSQVNEQYF.

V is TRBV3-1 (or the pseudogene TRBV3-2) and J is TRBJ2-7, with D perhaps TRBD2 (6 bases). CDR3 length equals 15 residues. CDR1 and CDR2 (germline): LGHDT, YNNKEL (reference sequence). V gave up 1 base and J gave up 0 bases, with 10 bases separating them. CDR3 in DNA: TGTGCCAGCAGCCAAGTGCTAGCGTTCTCCTACGAGCAGTACTTC. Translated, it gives CASSQVLAFSYEQYF.

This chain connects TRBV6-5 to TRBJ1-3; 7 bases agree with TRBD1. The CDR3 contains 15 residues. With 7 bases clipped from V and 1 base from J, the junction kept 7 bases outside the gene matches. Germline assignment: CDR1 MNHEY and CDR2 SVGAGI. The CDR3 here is CASKGAGGSGNTIYF. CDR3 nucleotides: TGTGCCAGCAAAGGAGCAGGGGGGTCTGGAAACACCATATATTTT.

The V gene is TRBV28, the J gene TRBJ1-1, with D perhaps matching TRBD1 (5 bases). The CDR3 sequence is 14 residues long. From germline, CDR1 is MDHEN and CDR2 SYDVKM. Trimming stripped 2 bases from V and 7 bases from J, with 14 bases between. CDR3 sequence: CASSLIWRQLEAFF. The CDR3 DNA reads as TGTGCCAGCAGTTTAATATGGAGACAGCTTGAAGCTTTCTTT.

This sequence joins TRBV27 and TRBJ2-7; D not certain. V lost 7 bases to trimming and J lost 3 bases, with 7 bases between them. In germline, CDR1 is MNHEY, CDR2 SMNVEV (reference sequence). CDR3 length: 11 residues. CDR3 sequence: CASTYFYEQYF. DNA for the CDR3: TGTGCCAGCACCTACTTCTACGAGCAGTACTTC.

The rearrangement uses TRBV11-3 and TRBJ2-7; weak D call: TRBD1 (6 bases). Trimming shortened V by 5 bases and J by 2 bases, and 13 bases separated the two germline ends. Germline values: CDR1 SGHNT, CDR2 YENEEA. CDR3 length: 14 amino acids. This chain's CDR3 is CASSPSSGAYEQYF. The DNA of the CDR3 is TGTGCCAGCAGCCCATCGTCAGGGGCCTACGAGCAGTACTTC. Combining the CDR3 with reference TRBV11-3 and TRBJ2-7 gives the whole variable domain EAGVVQSPRYKIIEKKQPVAFWCNPISGHNTLYWYLQNLGQGPELLIRYENEEAVDDSQLPKDRFSAERLKGVDSTLKIQPAELGDSAVYLCASSPSSGAYEQYFGPGTRLTVT.

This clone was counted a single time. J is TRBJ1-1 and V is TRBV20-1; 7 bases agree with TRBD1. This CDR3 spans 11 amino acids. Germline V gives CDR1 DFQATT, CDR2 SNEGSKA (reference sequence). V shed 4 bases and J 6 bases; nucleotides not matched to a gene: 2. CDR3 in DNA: TGCAGTGCTACGACAGGGCCTGAAGCTTTCTTT. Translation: CSATTGPEAFF.

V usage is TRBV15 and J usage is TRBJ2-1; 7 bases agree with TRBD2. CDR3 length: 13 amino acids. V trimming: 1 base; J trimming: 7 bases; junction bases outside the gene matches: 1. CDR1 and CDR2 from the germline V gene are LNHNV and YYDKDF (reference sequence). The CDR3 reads CATSRVGGNEQFF. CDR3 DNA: TGTGCCACCAGCAGAGTGGGGGGGAATGAGCAGTTCTTC.

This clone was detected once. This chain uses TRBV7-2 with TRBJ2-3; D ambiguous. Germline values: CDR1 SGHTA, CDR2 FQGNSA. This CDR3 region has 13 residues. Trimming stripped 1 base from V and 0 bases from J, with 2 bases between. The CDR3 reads CASSLVSTDTQYF. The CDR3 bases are TGTGCCAGCAGCTTAGTAAGCACAGATACGCAGTATTTT.

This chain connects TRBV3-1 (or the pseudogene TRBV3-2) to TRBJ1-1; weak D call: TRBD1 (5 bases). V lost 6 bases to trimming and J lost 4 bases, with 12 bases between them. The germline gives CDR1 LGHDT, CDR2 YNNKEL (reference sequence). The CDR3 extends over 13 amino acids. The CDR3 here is CASSAGLGTEAFF. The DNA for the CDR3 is TGTGCCAGCAGTGCAGGGCTCGGCACTGAAGCTTTCTTT.